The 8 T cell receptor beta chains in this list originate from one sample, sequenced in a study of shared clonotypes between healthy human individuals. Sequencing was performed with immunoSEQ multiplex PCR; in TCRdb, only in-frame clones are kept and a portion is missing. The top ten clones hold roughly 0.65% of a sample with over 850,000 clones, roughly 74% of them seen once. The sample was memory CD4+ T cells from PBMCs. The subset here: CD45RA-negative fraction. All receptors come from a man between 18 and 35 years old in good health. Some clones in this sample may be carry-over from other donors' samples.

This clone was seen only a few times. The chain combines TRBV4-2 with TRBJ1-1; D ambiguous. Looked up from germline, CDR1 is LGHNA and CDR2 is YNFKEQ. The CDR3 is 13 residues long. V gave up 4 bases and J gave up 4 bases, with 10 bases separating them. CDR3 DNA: TGTGCCAGCAGCCCCAGCGTGAGCACTGAAGCTTTCTTT. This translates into CASSPSVSTEAFF.

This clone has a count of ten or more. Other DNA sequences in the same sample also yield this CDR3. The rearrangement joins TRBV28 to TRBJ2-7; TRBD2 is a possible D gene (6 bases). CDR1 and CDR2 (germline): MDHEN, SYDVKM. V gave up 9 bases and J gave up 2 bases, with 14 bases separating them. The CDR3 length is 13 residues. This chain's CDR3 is CASSGTPTYEQYF. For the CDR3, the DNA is TGTGCCAGTTCCGGGACTCCTACCTACGAGCAGTACTTC.

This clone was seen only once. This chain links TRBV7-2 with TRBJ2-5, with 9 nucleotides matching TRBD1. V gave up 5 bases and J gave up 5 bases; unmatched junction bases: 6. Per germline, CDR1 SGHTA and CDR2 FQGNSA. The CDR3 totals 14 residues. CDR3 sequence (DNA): TGTGCCAGCAGCAGACAGGGGACAGGGGAGACCCAGTACTTC. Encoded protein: CASSRQGTGETQYF.

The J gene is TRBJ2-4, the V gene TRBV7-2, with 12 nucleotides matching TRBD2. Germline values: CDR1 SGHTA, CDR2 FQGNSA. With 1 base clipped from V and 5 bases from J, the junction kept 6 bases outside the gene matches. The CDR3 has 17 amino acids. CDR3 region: CASSLGLAGGPQNIQYF. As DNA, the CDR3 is TGTGCCAGCAGCTTAGGCCTAGCGGGAGGGCCGCAAAACATTCAGTACTTC.

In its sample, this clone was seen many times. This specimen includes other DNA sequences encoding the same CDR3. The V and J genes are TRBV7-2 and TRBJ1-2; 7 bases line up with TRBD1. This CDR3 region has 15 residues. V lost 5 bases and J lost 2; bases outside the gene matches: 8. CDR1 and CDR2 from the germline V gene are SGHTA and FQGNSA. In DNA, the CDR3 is TGTGCCAGCAGCCCGAGGACAGGAGGGAACTATGGCTACACCTTC. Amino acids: CASSPRTGGNYGYTF.

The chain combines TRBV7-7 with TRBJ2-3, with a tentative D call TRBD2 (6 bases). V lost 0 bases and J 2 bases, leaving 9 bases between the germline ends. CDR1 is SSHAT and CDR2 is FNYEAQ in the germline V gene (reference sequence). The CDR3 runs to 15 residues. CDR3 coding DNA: TGTGCCAGCAGCTTAGCGGGAGGTCCCACAGATACGCAGTATTTT. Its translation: CASSLAGGPTDTQYF.

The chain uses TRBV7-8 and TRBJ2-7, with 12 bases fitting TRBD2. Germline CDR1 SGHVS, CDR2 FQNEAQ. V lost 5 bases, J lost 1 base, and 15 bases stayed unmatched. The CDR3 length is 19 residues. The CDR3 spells CASSPRPLASGRGSYEQYF. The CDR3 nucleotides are TGTGCCAGCAGCCCCCGCCCCCTCGCTAGCGGGAGGGGGTCCTACGAGCAGTACTTC.

The CDR3 is CASSMGLAGDYEQYF. CDR3 DNA sequence: TGCGCCAGCAGCATGGGACTAGCGGGAGACTACGAGCAGTACTTC. V usage is TRBV5-1 and J usage is TRBJ2-7; 14 bases match TRBD2. V lost 4 bases to trimming and J lost 3 bases; unmatched junction nucleotides: 3. This CDR3 spans 15 amino acids. Per the germline V gene, CDR1 is SGHRS and CDR2 is YFSETQ. Full variable domain (remainder filled in from reference TRBV5-1 and TRBJ2-7): KAGVTQTPRYLIKTRGQQVTLSCSPISGHRSVSWYQQTPGQGLQFLFEYFSETQRNKGNFPGRFSGRQFSNSRSEMNVSTLELGDSALYLCASSMGLAGDYEQYFGPGTRLTVT.